This TCR beta chain was found in a study of T cell changes during pregnancy in multiple sclerosis. Germline-derived CDR1 and CDR2 are LNHDA and SQIVND (reference sequence). This CDR3 has 15 residues. The ends were cut back, 5 bases at V and 3 bases at J, with 17 bases in the middle. Only in-frame clones appear in the TCRdb table, and some are missing; sequencing was by immunoSEQ multiplex PCR. This table holds 80,000 or so clones, 94% found once. The receptor was derived from a female donor in good health, enrolled as a control in a pregnancy study. The starting material was peripheral blood, obtained in the second trimester of pregnancy. The V and J genes are TRBV19 and TRBJ2-7, with a possible D match to TRBD2 (6 bases). In DNA form, the CDR3 reads TGTGCCAGTAGTGCCGGAGCGGGCCTCCTCTACGAGCAGTACTTC. Translation: CASSAGAGLLYEQYF.